This TCR beta chain appears in the sequencing data of a study of T cell responses to AZD1222 COVID-19 vaccine. Study-level points and caveats: Within unmutated variant regions lay the reported targets of nearly half of spike-specific TCRs. Of the AZD1222 recipients, only 5 to 7 were seropositive at baseline.

V lost 4 bases and J 0 bases, leaving 16 bases between the germline ends. This CDR3 region has 16 residues. Germline CDR1 is SGDLS and CDR2 is YYNGEE. Clones were sequenced by immunoSEQ multiplex PCR, and TCRdb holds only the in-frame ones, with some missing. The repertoire consists of about 120,000 clones, with roughly 87% occurring once and the leading ten covering around 7.5%. For this clone: Its antigen is as yet unknown.

The material was peripheral blood, obtained on day 0 of AZD1222 vaccination. The clonotype originates from an adult in good health. The chain links TRBV9 to TRBJ1-1, with D possibly matching TRBD1 (6 bases). CDR3 protein: CASSLGGGTLNTEAFF. The CDR3, as DNA: TGTGCCAGCAGCCTGGGGGGAGGGACACTGAACACTGAAGCTTTCTTT.